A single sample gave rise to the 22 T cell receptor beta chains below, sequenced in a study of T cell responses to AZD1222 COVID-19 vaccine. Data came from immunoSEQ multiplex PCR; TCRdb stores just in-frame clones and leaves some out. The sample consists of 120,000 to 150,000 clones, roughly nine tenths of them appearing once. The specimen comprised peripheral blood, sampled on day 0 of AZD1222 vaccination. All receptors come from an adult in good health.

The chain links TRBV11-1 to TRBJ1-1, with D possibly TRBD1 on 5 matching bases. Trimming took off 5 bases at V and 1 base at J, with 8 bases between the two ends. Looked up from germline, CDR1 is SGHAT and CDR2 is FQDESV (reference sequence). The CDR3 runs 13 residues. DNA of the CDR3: TGTGCCAGCAGCCTGACAGAGAACACTGAAGCTTTCTTT. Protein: CASSLTENTEAFF.

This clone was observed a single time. The DNA of the CDR3 is TGCGCCAGCAGCTTGGGGCAGACATCGAACACCGGGGAGCTGTTTTTT. Its protein product is CASSLGQTSNTGELFF. The chain employs TRBV5-1 and TRBJ2-2; no clear D. V dropped 0 bases and J dropped 0 bases, with 9 bases sitting between them. The CDR3 totals 16 residues. Germline CDR1 is SGHRS and CDR2 is YFSETQ.

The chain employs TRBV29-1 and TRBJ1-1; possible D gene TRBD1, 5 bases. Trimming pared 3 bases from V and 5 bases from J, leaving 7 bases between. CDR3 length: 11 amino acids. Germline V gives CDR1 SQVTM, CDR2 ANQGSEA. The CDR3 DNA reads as TGCAGCGTTGAGGGGGATACTGAAGCTTTCTTT. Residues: CSVEGDTEAFF.

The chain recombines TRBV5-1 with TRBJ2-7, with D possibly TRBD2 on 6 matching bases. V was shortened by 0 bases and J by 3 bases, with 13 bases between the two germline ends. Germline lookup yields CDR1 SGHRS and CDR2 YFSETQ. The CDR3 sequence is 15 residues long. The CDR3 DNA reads TGCGCCAGCAGCTTGGTGCCGGGGGTAGGCTACGAGCAGTACTTC. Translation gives CASSLVPGVGYEQYF.

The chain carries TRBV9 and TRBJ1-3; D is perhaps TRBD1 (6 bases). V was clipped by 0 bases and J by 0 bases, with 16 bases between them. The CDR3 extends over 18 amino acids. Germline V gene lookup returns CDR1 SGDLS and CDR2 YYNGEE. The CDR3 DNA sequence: TGTGCCAGCAGCGTAGGAGGGGGACCTTCGGGCTCTGGAAACACCATATATTTT. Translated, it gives CASSVGGGPSGSGNTIYF. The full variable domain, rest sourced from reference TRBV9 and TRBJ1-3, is DSGVTQTPKHLITATGQRVTLRCSPRSGDLSVYWYQQSLDQGLQFLIQYYNGEERAKGNILERFSAQQFPDLHSELNLSSLELGDSALYFCASSVGGGPSGSGNTIYFGEGSWLTVV.

The CDR3 DNA follows: TGTGCCAGCAGTTACCCGGCCTACGAGCAGTACTTC. Translating it yields CASSYPAYEQYF. This chain connects TRBV6-2 or TRBV6-3 to TRBJ2-7; D gene ambiguous. Trimming took off 2 bases at V and 2 bases at J, with 4 bases between the two ends. CDR1 MNHEY and CDR2 SVGEGT come from the germline V gene. The length of the CDR3 is 12 residues.

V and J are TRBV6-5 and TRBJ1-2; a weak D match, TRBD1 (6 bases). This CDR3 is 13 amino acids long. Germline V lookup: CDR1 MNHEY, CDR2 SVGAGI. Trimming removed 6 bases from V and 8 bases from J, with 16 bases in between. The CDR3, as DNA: TGTGCCAGCAGGCCCACAGGGAAAGGGGGCTACACCTTC. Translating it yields CASRPTGKGGYTF.

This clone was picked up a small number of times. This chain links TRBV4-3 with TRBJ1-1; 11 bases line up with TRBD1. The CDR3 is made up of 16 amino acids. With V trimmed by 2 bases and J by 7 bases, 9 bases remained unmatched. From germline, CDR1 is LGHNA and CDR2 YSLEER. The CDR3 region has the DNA TGCGCCAGCAGCCAATGGACAGGGGGCTCCGAGGGTGAAGCTTTCTTT. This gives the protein CASSQWTGGSEGEAFF.

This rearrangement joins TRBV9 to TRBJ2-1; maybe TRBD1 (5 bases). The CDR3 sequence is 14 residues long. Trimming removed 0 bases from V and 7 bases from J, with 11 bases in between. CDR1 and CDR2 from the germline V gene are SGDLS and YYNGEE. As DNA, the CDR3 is TGTGCCAGCAGCGTAGGCAGGGTAGGGAATGAGCAGTTCTTC. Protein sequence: CASSVGRVGNEQFF.

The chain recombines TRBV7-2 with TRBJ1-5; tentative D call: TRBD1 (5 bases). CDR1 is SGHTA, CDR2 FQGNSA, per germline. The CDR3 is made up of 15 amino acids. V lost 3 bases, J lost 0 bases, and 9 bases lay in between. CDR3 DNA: TGTGCCAGCAGCTTGGGACGTTATAGCAATCAGCCCCAGCATTTT. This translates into CASSLGRYSNQPQHF.

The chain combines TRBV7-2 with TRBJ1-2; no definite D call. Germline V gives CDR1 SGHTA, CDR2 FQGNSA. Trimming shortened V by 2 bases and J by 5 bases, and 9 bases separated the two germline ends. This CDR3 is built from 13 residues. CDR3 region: CASSLQSVYGYTF. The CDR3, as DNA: TGTGCCAGCAGCTTACAGAGCGTTTATGGCTACACCTTC. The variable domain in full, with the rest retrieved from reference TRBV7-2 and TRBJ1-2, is GAGVSQSPSNKVTEKGKDVELRCDPISGHTALYWYRQSLGQGLEFLIYFQGNSAPDKSGLPSDRFSAERTGGSVSTLTIQRTQQEDSAVYLCASSLQSVYGYTFGSGTRLTVV.

CDR3 bases: TGTGCCAGCAGTTACTCGATCATCAGGGGTCGGAATGAGCAGTTCTTC. It encodes CASSYSIIRGRNEQFF. The V call is TRBV6-5, the J call TRBJ2-1; a weak D match, TRBD1 (6 bases). The CDR3 consists of 16 residues. Germline CDR1 is MNHEY and CDR2 is SVGAGI. V lost 0 bases and J lost 7, with 16 bases in between.

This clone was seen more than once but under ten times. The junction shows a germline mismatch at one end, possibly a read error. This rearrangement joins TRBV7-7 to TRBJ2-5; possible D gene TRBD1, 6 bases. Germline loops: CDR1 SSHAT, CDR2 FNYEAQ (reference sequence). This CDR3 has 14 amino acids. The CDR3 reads CASSALGAGETQYF. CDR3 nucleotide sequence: TGTGCTAGCAGCGCCCTGGGGGCCGGAGAGACCCAGTACTTC.

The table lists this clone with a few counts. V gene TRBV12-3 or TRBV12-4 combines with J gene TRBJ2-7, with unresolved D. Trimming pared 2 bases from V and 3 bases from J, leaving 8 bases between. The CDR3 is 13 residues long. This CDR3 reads CASSLMIDYEQYF. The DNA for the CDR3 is TGTGCCAGCAGTTTAATGATAGACTACGAGCAGTACTTC.

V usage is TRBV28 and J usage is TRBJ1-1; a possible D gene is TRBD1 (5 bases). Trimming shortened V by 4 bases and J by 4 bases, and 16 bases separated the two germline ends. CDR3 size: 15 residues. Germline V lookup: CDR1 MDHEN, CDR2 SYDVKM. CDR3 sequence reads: CASSYARVGRTEAFF. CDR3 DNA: TGTGCCAGCAGTTATGCAAGGGTGGGGCGCACTGAAGCTTTCTTT.

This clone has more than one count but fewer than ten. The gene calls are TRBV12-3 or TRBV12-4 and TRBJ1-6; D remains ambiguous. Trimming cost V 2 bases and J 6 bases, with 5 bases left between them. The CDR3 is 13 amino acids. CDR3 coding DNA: TGTGCCAGCAGTTTAATGGGTAATTCACCCCTCCACTTT. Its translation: CASSLMGNSPLHF.

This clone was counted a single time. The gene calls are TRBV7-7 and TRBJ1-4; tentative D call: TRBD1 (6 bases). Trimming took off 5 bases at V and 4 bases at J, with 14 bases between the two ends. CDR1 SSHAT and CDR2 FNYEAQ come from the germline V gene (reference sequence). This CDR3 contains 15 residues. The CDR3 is CASSAAQGFNEKLFF. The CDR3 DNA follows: TGTGCCAGCAGCGCAGCACAGGGCTTTAATGAAAAACTGTTTTTT.

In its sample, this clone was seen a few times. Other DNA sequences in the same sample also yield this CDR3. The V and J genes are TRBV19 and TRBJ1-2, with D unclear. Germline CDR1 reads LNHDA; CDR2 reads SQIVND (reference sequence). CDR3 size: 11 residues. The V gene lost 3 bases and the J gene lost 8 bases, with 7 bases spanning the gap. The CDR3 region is CASSIGVGYTF. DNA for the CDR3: TGTGCCAGTAGTATCGGGGTCGGCTACACCTTC.

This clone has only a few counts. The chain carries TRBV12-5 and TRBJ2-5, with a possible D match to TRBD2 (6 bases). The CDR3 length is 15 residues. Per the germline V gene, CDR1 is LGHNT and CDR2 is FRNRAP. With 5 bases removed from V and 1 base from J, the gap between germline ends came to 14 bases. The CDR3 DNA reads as TGTGCTAGTGGTAAAAGCCCCGGGGGCCAAGAGACCCAGTACTTC. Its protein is CASGKSPGGQETQYF. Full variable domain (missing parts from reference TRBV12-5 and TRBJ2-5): DARVTQTPRHKVTEMGQEVTMRCQPILGHNTVFWYRQTMMQGLELLAYFRNRAPLDDSGMPKDRFSAEMPDATLATLKIQPSEPRDSAVYFCASGKSPGGQETQYFGPGTRLLVL.

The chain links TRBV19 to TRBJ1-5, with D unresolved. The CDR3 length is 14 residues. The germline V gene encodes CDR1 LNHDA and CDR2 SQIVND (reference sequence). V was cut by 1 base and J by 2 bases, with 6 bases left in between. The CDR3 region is CASSIGRGNQPQHF. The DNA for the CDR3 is TGTGCCAGTAGTATAGGGAGAGGCAATCAGCCCCAGCATTTT.

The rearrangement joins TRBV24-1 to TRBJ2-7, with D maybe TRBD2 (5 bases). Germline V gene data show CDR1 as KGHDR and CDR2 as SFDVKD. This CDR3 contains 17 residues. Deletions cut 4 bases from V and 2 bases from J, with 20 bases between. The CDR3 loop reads CATSDKGGRPSTYEQYF. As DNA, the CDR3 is TGTGCCACCAGTGACAAAGGAGGACGGCCGTCCACCTACGAGCAGTACTTC.

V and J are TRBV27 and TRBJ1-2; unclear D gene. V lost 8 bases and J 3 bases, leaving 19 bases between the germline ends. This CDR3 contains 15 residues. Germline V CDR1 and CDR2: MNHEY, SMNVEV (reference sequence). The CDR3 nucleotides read TGTGCCAGCGCACCTCGTTCCGGCGGACACTATGGCTACACCTTC. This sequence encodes CASAPRSGGHYGYTF.